This T cell receptor (beta chain) was observed in a study of OX40 agonist ivuxolimab in advanced cancers. Across the whole study: The study treated patients with ivuxolimab, an agonistic anti-OX40 (CD134) antibody. Eligibility admitted prior anti-PD-1, anti-PD-L1 or anti-CTLA-4 therapy; 35% to 40% had some.

Study-level results: Which antigen the expanded peripheral T cells recognized is unknown.

This clone was seen once. The antigen is not known. The V segment lost 2 bases and the J segment 3 bases; nucleotides outside the gene matches: 7. Germline V gene sequence: CDR1 SGHAT, CDR2 FQNNGV. The length of the CDR3 is 15 residues. Profiling relied on immunoSEQ multiplex PCR, and the TCRdb table lists in-frame clones only, not all of them. The sample records just over 60,000 clones, approximately 92% being singletons. Samples were taken at baseline and on day 1 of cycles 4 and 7. The specimen comprised CD4+ or CD8+ T cells sorted from blood, sampled in a trial of the OX40 agonist ivuxolimab. V gene TRBV11-2 combines with J gene TRBJ2-7, with 7 bases lining up with TRBD2. The TCR originated in an adult with an advanced solid tumor such as melanoma, head and neck, liver or kidney cancer. This chain's CDR3 is CASSLRASGYYEQYF. CDR3 nucleotide sequence: TGTGCCAGCAGCTTAAGAGCTAGCGGCTACTACGAGCAGTACTTC.